This is a list of T cell receptor beta chains from one sample in a study of blood T cell repertoires in COVID-19. Here immunoSEQ multiplex PCR was the method, and the copy in TCRdb shows in-frame clones only, minus some. Of 120,000 or so clones in the sample, around 90% were seen once. Sequenced: peripheral blood. The receptors here all came from a man aged 55-75 years with COVID-19, enrolled during active disease. Both conserved end residues are part of each CDR3. D genes are given only for firm matches. The listing skips clone size in some rows; elsewhere it reads once, few, many or a size class.

d_call,v_call,clone_size,j_call,cdr3_aa,cdr3_nt
.,TRBV30,.,TRBJ1-1,CAWSFSRTAMNTEAFF,TGTGCCTGGAGTTTCTCTAGGACAGCAATGAACACTGAAGCTTTCTTT
TRBD2,TRBV4-1,.,TRBJ2-3,CASSLRGRVGGTDTQYF,TGCGCCAGCAGCCTCCGAGGGAGGGTTGGGGGCACAGATACGCAGTATTTT
TRBD1,TRBV9,.,TRBJ1-1,CASSVAPDRAAEAFF,TGTGCCAGCAGCGTAGCACCGGACAGGGCTGCTGAAGCTTTCTTT
TRBD1,TRBV15,.,TRBJ2-1,CATSRLRDRGSYNEQFF,TGTGCCACCAGCAGACTCCGGGACAGGGGATCCTACAATGAGCAGTTCTTC
.,TRBV2,.,TRBJ1-1,CASRGLTEAFF,TGTGCCAGCCGGGGACTCACTGAAGCTTTCTTT
TRBD2,TRBV19,.,TRBJ2-3,CASSLPAGGSDTQYF,TGTGCCAGTAGCCTTCCAGCGGGAGGGTCAGATACGCAGTATTTT
.,TRBV19,.,TRBJ2-1,CASSRTASYNEQFF,TGTGCCAGTAGTAGGACAGCCTCCTACAATGAGCAGTTCTTC
.,TRBV7-9,once,TRBJ2-5,CASSPMETQYF,TGTGCCAGCAGCCCCATGGAGACCCAGTACTTC
.,TRBV25-1,.,TRBJ1-1,CASGGRGNTEAFF,TGTGCCAGCGGGGGGAGGGGGAACACTGAAGCTTTCTTT
.,TRBV4-1,.,TRBJ1-4,CASRQPGESTNEKLFF,TGCGCCAGCAGGCAACCAGGGGAATCAACTAATGAAAAACTGTTTTTT
TRBD1,TRBV29-1,.,TRBJ1-2,CSVGDRGDYGYTF,TGCAGCGTCGGGGACAGAGGTGATTATGGCTACACCTTC
.,TRBV7-6,.,TRBJ1-4,CASSYRATTNEKLFF,TGTGCCAGCAGTTACAGGGCTACAACTAATGAAAAACTGTTTTTT
TRBD1,TRBV28,.,TRBJ2-7,CASSPRTGTYEQYF,TGTGCCAGTAGTCCCCGGACAGGCACCTACGAGCAGTACTTC
.,TRBV11-3,.,TRBJ2-5,CASSYGEGETQYF,TGTGCCAGCTCTTACGGGGAAGGGGAGACCCAGTACTTC